This TCR beta chain was recorded in a study of cytomegalovirus exposure and HLA in healthy donors. The PCR had 60 Vbeta and 13 Jbeta primers. TCRdb's copy holds only in-frame clones and misses some; the assay was immunoSEQ multiplex PCR. The sample yields around 60,000 clones, less than 75% seen once. The CDR3 consists of 17 residues. Germline loops: CDR1 ENHRY, CDR2 SYGVKD. V trimming: 0 bases; J trimming: 4 bases; junction bases outside the gene matches: 8. V and J are TRBV10-3 and TRBJ2-2; 7 positions match TRBD1. The sequencing sample was made of PBMCs. This TCR was sampled from a man aged 50 to 59 in good health and CMV-seropositive. The CDR3 region is CAISESKGGAGTGELFF. Written as DNA, the CDR3 is TGTGCCATCAGTGAGTCGAAAGGGGGCGCGGGCACCGGGGAGCTGTTTTTT.